The T cell receptor beta chain under discussion was sequenced for a study of response to subunit inactivated influenza vaccine. This clonotype appeared many times. TCRdb re-called the RT-PCR reads with MiXCR, one entry per CDR3 protein. The sample lists about 780,000 distinct CDR3 sequences; about 18% were seen once. With 3 bases removed from V and 4 bases from J, the gap between germline ends came to 9 bases. The length of the CDR3 is 13 residues. The rearrangement joins TRBV12-3 or TRBV12-4 to TRBJ1-1; D is unclear. The receptor was isolated from a man aged 50 to 60 who received an inactivated influenza vaccine. The material sequenced was PBMCs from blood, taken less than 6 days after vaccination. The CDR3 sequence: CASSFGVSTEAFF. The CDR3 DNA follows: TGTGCCAGCAGTTTTGGGGTGAGCACTGAAGCTTTCTTT.